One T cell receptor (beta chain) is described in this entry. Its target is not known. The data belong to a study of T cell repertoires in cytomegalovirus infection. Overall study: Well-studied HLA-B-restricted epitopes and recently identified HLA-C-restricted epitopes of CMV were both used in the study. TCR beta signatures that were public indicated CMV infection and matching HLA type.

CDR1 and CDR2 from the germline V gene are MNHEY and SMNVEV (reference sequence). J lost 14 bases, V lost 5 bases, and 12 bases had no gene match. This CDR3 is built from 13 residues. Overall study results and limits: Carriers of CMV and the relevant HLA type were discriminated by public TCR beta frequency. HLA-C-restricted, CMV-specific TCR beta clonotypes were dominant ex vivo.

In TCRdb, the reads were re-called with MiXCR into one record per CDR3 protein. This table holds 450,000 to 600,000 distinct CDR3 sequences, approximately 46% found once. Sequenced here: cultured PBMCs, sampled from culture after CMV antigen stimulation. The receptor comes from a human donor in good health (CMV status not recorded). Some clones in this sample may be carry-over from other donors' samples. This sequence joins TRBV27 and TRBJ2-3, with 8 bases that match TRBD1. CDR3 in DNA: TGTGCCAGCAGTGTGACAGGGGATGGTTGGTGGTATTTT. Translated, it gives CASSVTGDGWWYF.